This paragraph covers one T cell receptor (beta chain) sequence. The CDR3 consists of 15 residues. Trimming pared 10 bases from V and 0 bases from J, leaving 16 bases between. Germline CDR1 and CDR2: SGHAT and FQNNGV. This record comes from a study of blood T cell repertoires in COVID-19. About the research overall: The analysed material was cDNA or gDNA that came from T cells, B-cell-depleted T cells, or PBMCs.

Method: immunoSEQ multiplex PCR; TCRdb's copy keeps in-frame clones and lacks some. The data hold more than 350,000 clones, with about 86% observed a single time. The sequence was obtained from a woman between 50 and 59 years old who had recovered from COVID-19. V usage is TRBV11-2 and J usage is TRBJ1-3; a possible D gene is TRBD1 (5 bases). The source material was PBMCs or T cells enriched from blood (not recorded which). The CDR3 loop is CATRGGVTSGNTIYF. The CDR3 DNA sequence: TGTGCCACTCGGGGGGGTGTAACCTCTGGAAACACCATATATTTT.